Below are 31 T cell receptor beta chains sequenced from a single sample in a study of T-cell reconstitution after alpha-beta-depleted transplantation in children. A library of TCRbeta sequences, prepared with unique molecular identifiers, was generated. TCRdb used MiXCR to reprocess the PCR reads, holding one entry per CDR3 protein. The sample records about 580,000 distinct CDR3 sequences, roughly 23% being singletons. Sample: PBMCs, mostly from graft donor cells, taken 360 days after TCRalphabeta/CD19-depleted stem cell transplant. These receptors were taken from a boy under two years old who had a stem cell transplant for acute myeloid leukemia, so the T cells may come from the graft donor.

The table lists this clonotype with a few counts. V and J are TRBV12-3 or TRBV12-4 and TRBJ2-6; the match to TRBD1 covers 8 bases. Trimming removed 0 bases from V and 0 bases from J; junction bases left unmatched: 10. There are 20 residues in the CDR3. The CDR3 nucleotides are TGTGCCAGCAGTTTAGCGTCATGGGACAGGATTCCCTCTGGGGCCAACGTCCTGACTTTC. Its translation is CASSLASWDRIPSGANVLTF.

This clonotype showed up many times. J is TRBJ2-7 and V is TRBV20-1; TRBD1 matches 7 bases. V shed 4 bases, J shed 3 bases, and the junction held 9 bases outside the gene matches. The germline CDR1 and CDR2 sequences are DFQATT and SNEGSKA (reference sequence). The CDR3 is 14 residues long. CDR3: CSANRQGGFYEQYF. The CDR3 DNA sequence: TGCAGTGCTAACAGACAGGGTGGATTCTACGAGCAGTACTTC.

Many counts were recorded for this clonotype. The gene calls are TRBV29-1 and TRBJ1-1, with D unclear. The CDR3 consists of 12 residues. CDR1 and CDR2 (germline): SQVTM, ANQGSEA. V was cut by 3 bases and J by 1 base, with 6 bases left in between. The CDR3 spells CSVEAANTEAFF. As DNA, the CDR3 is TGCAGCGTTGAGGCAGCGAACACTGAAGCTTTCTTT.

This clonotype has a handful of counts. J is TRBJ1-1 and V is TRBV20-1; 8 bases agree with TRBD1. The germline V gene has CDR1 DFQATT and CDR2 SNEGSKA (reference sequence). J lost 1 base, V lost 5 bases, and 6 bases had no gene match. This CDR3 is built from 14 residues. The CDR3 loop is CSAGQGRGNTEAFF. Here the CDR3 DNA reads TGCAGTGCTGGACAGGGAAGGGGGAACACTGAAGCTTTCTTT.

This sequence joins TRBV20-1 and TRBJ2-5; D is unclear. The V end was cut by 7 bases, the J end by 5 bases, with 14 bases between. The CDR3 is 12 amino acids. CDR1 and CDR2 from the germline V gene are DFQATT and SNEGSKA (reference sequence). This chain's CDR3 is CSVRRALETQYF. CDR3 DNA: TGCAGTGTACGCCGGGCGCTGGAGACCCAGTACTTC.

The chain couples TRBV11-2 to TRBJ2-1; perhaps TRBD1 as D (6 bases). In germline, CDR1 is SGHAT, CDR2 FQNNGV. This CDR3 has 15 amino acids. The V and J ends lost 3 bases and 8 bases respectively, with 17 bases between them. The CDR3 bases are TGTGCCAGCAGCTTTGGGGGCAGGGGACCCGATGAGCAGTTCTTC. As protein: CASSFGGRGPDEQFF.

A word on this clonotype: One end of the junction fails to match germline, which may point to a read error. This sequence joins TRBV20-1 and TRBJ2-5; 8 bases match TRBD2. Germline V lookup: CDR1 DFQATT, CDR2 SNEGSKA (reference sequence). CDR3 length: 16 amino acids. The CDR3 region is CCARDPTSGHQETQYF. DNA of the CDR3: TGCTGTGCTAGAGATCCCACTAGCGGACATCAAGAGACCCAGTACTTC.

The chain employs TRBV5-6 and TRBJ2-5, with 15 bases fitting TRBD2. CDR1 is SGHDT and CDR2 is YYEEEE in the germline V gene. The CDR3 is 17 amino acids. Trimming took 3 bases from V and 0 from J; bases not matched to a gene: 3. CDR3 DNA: TGTGCCAGCAGCTCGGGACTAGCGGGGGGAAACCAAGAGACCCAGTACTTC. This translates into CASSSGLAGGNQETQYF.

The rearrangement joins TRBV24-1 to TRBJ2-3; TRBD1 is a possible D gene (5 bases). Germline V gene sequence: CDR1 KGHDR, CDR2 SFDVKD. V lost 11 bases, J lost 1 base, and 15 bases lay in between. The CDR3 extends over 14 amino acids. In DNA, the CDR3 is TGTGCCATCCAGGGTGCGGTTGGCACAGATACGCAGTATTTT. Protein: CAIQGAVGTDTQYF.

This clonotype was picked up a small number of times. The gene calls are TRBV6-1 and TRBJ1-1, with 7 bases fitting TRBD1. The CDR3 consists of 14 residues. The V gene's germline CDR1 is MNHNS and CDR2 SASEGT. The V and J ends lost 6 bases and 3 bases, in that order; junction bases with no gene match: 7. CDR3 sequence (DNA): TGTGCCAGCAGAACAGGGGTCGGGTACACTGAAGCTTTCTTT. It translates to CASRTGVGYTEAFF.

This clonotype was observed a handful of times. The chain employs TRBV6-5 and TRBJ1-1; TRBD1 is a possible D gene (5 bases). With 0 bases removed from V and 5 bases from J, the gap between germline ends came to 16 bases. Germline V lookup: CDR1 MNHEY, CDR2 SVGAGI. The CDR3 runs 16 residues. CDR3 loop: CASSYSKAAGVTEAFF. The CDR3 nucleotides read TGTGCCAGCAGTTACTCGAAGGCGGCGGGGGTGACTGAAGCTTTCTTT.

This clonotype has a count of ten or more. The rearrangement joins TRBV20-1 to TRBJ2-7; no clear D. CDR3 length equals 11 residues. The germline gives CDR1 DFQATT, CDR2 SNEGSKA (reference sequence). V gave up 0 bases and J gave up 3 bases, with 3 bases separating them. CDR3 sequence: CSARESYEQYV. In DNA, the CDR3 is TGCAGTGCTAGAGAAAGCTACGAGCAGTACGTC.

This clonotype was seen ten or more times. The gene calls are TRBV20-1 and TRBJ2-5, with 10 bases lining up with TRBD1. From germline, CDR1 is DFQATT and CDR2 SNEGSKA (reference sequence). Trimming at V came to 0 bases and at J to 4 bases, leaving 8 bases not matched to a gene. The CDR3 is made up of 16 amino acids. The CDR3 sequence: CSARETWDRGRETQYF. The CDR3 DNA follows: TGCAGTGCTAGAGAAACCTGGGACAGGGGACGAGAGACCCAGTACTTC.

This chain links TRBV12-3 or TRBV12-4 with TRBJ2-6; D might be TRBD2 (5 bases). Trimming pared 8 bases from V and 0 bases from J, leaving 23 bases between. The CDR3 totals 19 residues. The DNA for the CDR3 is TGTGCCAGCTCGAGGTACCGGGATCTCAATAGCTCTGGGGCCAACGTCCTGACTTTC. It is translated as CASSRYRDLNSSGANVLTF.

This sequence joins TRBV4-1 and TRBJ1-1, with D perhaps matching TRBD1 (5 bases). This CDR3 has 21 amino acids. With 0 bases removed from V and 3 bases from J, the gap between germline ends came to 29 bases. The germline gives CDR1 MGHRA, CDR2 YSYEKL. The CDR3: CASSQEGVLGNSLLEDTEAFF. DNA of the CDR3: TGCGCCAGCAGCCAAGAGGGGGTTCTAGGAAATTCACTCCTTGAAGACACTGAAGCTTTCTTT.

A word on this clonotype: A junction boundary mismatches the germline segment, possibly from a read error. The CDR3, as DNA: TGTGCCCGCAGTTACCGACAGGGGAACACTGAAGCTTTCTTT. As protein: CARSYRQGNTEAFF. The V gene is TRBV6-5, the J gene TRBJ1-1; TRBD1 aligns across 7 bases. The CDR3 totals 14 residues. Germline V gene sequence: CDR1 MNHEY, CDR2 SVGAGI.

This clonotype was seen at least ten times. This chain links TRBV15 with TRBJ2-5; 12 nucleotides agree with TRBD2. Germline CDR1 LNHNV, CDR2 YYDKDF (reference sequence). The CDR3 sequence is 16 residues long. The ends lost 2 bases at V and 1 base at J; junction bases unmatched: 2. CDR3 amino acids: CATSRLAGGIQETQYF. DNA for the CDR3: TGTGCCACCAGCAGACTAGCGGGGGGGATCCAAGAGACCCAGTACTTC.

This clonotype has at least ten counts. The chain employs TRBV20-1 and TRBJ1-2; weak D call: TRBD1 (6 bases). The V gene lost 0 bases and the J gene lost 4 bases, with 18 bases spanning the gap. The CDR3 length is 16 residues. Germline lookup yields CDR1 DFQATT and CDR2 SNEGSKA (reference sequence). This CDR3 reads CSAREPLRGAGYGYTF. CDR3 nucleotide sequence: TGCAGTGCTAGAGAACCGCTCCGGGGGGCTGGCTATGGCTACACCTTC.

The CDR3 sequence: CASTQRGPGNEQFF. CDR3 in DNA: TGTGCCAGCACCCAGAGGGGGCCGGGGAATGAGCAGTTCTTC. V is TRBV7-6 and J is TRBJ2-1; 7 positions agree with TRBD1. The CDR3 is 14 amino acids. Germline lookup yields CDR1 SGHVS and CDR2 FNYEAQ. The ends lost 7 bases at V and 7 bases at J; junction bases unmatched: 10.

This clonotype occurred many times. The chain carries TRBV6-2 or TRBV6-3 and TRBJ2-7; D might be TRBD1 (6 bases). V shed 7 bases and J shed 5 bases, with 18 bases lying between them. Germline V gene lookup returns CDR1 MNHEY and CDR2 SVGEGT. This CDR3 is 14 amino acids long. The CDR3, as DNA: TGTGCCAGCACCCCTGCCTTGGGGGCTCACGAGCAGTACGTC. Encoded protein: CASTPALGAHEQYV.

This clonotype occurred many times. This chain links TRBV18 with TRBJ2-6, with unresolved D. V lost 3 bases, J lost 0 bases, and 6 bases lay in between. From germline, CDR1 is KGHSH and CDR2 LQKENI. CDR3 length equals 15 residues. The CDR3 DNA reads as TGTGCCAGCTCACCTAGGAGCTCTGGGGCCAACGTCCTGACTTTC. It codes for CASSPRSSGANVLTF.

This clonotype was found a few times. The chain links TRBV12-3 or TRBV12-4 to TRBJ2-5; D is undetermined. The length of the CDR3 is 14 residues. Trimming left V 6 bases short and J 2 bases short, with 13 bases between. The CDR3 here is CASSWEHFQETQYF. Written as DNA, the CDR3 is TGTGCCAGCAGCTGGGAACACTTTCAAGAGACCCAGTACTTC.

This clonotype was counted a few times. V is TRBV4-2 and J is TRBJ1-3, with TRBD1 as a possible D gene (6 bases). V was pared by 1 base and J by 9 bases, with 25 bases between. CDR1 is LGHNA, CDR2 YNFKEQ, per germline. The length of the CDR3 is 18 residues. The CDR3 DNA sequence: TGTGCCAGCAGCCAAGTTACAGGGAATGTTGCCGCTCTCGGCACCATATATTTT. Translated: CASSQVTGNVAALGTIYF.

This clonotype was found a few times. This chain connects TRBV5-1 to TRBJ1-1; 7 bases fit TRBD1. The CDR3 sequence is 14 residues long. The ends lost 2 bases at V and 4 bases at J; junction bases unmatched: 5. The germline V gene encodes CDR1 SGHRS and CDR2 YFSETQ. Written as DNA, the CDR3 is TGCGCCAGCAGCTTTACAGGGGAGGGCACTGAAGCTTTCTTT. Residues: CASSFTGEGTEAFF.

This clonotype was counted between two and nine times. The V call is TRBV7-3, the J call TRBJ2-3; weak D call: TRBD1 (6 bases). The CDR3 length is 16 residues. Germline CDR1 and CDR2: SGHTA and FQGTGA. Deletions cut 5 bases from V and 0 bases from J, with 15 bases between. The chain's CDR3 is CASSLQGFTSTDTQYF. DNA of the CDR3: TGTGCCAGCAGCCTCCAGGGGTTCACTAGCACAGATACGCAGTATTTT.

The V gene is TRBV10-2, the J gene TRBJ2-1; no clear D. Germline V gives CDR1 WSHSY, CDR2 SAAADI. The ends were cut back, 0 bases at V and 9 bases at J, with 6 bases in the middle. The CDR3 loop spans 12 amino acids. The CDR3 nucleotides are TGCGCCAGCAGTGAGTCCCGTAGTGAGCAGTTCTTC. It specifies CASSESRSEQFF.

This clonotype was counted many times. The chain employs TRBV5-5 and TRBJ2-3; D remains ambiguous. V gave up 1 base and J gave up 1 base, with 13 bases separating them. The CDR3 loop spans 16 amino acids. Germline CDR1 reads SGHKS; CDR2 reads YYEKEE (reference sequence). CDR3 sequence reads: CASSLLQAAGTDTQYF. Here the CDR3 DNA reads TGTGCCAGCAGCTTGCTCCAGGCGGCGGGCACAGATACGCAGTATTTT.

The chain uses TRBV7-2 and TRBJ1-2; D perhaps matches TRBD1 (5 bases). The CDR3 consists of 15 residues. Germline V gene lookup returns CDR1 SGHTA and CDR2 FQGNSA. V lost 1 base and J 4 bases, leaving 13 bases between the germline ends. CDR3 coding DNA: TGTGCCAGCAGCTTAGTCCAGGGCAACCCCTATGGCTACACCTTC. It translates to CASSLVQGNPYGYTF.

CDR3 residues: CASRDNLYEQYF. The CDR3 coding sequence is TGCGCCAGCAGGGACAACCTCTACGAGCAGTACTTC. The chain combines TRBV10-2 with TRBJ2-7; a weak D match, TRBD1 (5 bases). V dropped 6 bases and J dropped 3 bases, with 9 bases sitting between them. CDR3 size: 12 residues. Per germline, CDR1 WSHSY and CDR2 SAAADI.

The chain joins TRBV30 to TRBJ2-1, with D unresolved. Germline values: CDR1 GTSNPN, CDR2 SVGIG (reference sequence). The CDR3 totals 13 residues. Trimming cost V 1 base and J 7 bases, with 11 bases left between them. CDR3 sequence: CAWSATRQNEQFF. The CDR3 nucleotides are TGTGCCTGGAGTGCGACCAGACAAAATGAGCAGTTCTTC. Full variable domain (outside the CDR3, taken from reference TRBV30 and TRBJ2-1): SQTIHQWPATLVQPVGSPLSLECTVEGTSNPNLYWYRQAAGRGLQLLFYSVGIGQISSEVPQNLSASRPQDRQFILSSKKLLLSDSGFYLCAWSATRQNEQFFGPGTRLTVL.

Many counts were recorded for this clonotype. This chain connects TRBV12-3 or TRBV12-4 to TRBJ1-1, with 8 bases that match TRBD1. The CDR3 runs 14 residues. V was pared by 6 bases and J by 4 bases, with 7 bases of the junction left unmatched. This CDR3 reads CASSTRQGLTEAFF. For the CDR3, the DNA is TGTGCCAGCAGCACCCGACAGGGGCTCACTGAAGCTTTCTTT.